Shown below are 26 T cell receptor beta chains from a single sample sequenced in a study of blood T cell repertoires in COVID-19 (dated by TCRdb to 2020 to 2021). Library prep was done by the immunoSEQ multiplex PCR assay. Entries here come from immuneACCESS through TCRdb and include only in-frame sequences with V and J called. Some clones fail to appear in such tables; in the studies checked, an unresolved V gene covers under half of the shortfall, and the cause of the remainder is unknown. This sample has approximately 93,000 clones in its table, and 80% to 90% of those were observed once. Around 2.2% of the sample goes to the ten largest clones. Sequenced input: peripheral blood. The origin of the receptors is a man between 50 and 59 years old with COVID-19, enrolled during active disease.

The chain has TRBV11-2 and TRBJ2-7; TRBD2 matches 8 bases. V lost 3 bases to trimming and J lost 6 bases; unmatched junction nucleotides: 13. The germline V gene encodes CDR1 SGHAT and CDR2 FQNNGV. The CDR3 length is 16 residues. In DNA, the CDR3 is TGTGCCAGCAGCTTCCCCATTGGTAGCGGGGTAAGCGAGCAGTACTTC. This encodes CASSFPIGSGVSEQYF.

This chain joins TRBV19 and TRBJ2-7, with 7 positions matching TRBD1. From germline, CDR1 is LNHDA and CDR2 SQIVND (reference sequence). J gave up 2 bases and V 4 bases, and 2 bases lay outside the gene matches. This CDR3 is 13 amino acids long. The CDR3 nucleotides read TGTGCCAGTAGTACGACAGGGACCTACGAGCAGTACTTC. It specifies CASSTTGTYEQYF. The complete variable domain, with remaining parts taken from reference TRBV19 and TRBJ2-7, reads DGGITQSPKYLFRKEGQNVTLSCEQNLNHDAMYWYRQDPGQGLRLIYYSQIVNDFQKGDIAEGYSVSREKKESFPLTVTSAQKNPTAFYLCASSTTGTYEQYFGPGTRLTVT.

The genes are TRBV5-8 and TRBJ1-1, with TRBD1 as a possible D gene (5 bases). Germline CDR1 SGHTS, CDR2 YDEGEE. The CDR3 totals 13 residues. With 1 base removed from V and 7 bases from J, the gap between germline ends came to 11 bases. This CDR3 reads CASSLRQGVEAFF. The CDR3 region has the DNA TGTGCCAGCAGCTTGCGGCAGGGTGTTGAAGCTTTCTTT.

CDR3 sequence: CASSQDSSYTGELFF. The CDR3 DNA sequence: TGTGCCAGCAGCCAAGATTCTAGTTACACCGGGGAGCTGTTTTTT. The chain combines TRBV4-2 with TRBJ2-2, with no clear D. The CDR3 has 15 amino acids. In germline, CDR1 is LGHNA, CDR2 YNFKEQ. Deletions cut 0 bases from V and 3 bases from J, with 8 bases between.

This rearrangement joins TRBV27 to TRBJ2-7, with 8 nucleotides matching TRBD1. The CDR3 consists of 15 residues. Unmatched junction bases numbered 7, after V lost 3 bases and J lost 3 bases. From germline, CDR1 is MNHEY and CDR2 SMNVEV (reference sequence). CDR3 in DNA: TGTGCCAGCAGTTTGGTCCCTACAGGGGGCTACGAGCAGTACTTC. Translating it yields CASSLVPTGGYEQYF.

The V and J genes are TRBV5-1 and TRBJ2-5; D is uncertain. CDR3 length equals 13 residues. Per germline, CDR1 SGHRS and CDR2 YFSETQ. Between the trimmed V and J ends, which lost 1 base and 0 bases, there was a span of 4 bases. For the CDR3, the DNA is TGCGCCAGCAGCTTGCAAAACCAAGAGACCCAGTACTTC. This gives the protein CASSLQNQETQYF.

This clone has more than one count but fewer than ten. The chain uses TRBV13 and TRBJ1-2; TRBD1 agrees at 9 bases. J was trimmed by 5 bases and V by 1 base; bases with no gene match: 5. The CDR3 is 15 residues long. In germline, CDR1 is PRHDT, CDR2 FYEKMQ (reference sequence). The CDR3 loop is CASSLVWDRDYGYTF. The CDR3 DNA reads as TGTGCCAGCAGCTTAGTTTGGGACAGGGATTATGGCTACACCTTC. The complete variable domain, with remaining parts taken from reference TRBV13 and TRBJ1-2, reads AAGVIQSPRHLIKEKRETATLKCYPIPRHDTVYWYQQGPGQDPQFLISFYEKMQSDKGSIPDRFSAQQFSDYHSELNMSSLELGDSALYFCASSLVWDRDYGYTFGSGTRLTVV.

V usage is TRBV19 and J usage is TRBJ1-6; 10 bases line up with TRBD1. The germline CDR1 and CDR2 sequences are LNHDA and SQIVND (reference sequence). The trim removed 5 bases at V and 3 bases at J, leaving 7 bases unmatched. The CDR3 has 17 residues. CDR3 nucleotides: TGTGCCAGTAGTGCCCGGACAGGGGGTAACTATAATTCACCCCTCCACTTT. The encoded protein is CASSARTGGNYNSPLHF. The variable domain in full, with the rest retrieved from reference TRBV19 and TRBJ1-6, is DGGITQSPKYLFRKEGQNVTLSCEQNLNHDAMYWYRQDPGQGLRLIYYSQIVNDFQKGDIAEGYSVSREKKESFPLTVTSAQKNPTAFYLCASSARTGGNYNSPLHFGNGTRLTVT.

This chain joins TRBV5-1 and TRBJ2-2; 7 bases align to TRBD2. This CDR3 region has 15 residues. Germline CDR1 reads SGHRS; CDR2 reads YFSETQ. V was clipped by 4 bases and J by 6 bases; unmatched bases: 9. CDR3 amino acids: CASSPGGSGAGELFF. Written as DNA, the CDR3 is TGCGCCAGCAGCCCCGGAGGGAGCGGGGCCGGGGAGCTGTTTTTT. Variable domain in full (rest from reference TRBV5-1 and TRBJ2-2): KAGVTQTPRYLIKTRGQQVTLSCSPISGHRSVSWYQQTPGQGLQFLFEYFSETQRNKGNFPGRFSGRQFSNSRSEMNVSTLELGDSALYLCASSPGGSGAGELFFGEGSRLTVL.

The chain is built from TRBV2 and TRBJ2-2; 8 nucleotides match TRBD1. This CDR3 comprises 17 residues. Losses at the gene ends were 3 bases for V and 4 bases for J; bases not matched to a gene: 10. Germline CDR1 SNHLY, CDR2 FYNNEI. Here the CDR3 DNA reads TGTGCCAGCAGTGATCCGATCGATGGACAGGGCACCGGGGAGCTGTTTTTT. It yields the protein CASSDPIDGQGTGELFF.

The genes are TRBV28 and TRBJ1-2; TRBD1 matches 9 bases. Germline V CDR1 and CDR2: MDHEN, SYDVKM. The CDR3 covers 15 residues. V lost 5 bases and J lost 8; bases outside the gene matches: 12. CDR3 coding DNA: TGTGCCAGCAGTCGCCCCGGGGGACAGGGAAGAGGCTACACCTTC. This gives the protein CASSRPGGQGRGYTF.

V and J are TRBV2 and TRBJ1-3; no definite D call. CDR1 SNHLY and CDR2 FYNNEI come from the germline V gene. CDR3 length equals 19 residues. The V gene lost 2 bases and the J gene lost 0 bases, with 20 bases spanning the gap. CDR3 sequence (DNA): TGTGCCAGCAGTGAATTACACCAACGGGATGGGCTCTCTGGAAACACCATATATTTT. Translated: CASSELHQRDGLSGNTIYF.

The chain carries TRBV7-9 and TRBJ2-7, with D possibly matching TRBD2 (6 bases). V was cut by 8 bases and J by 0 bases, with 14 bases left in between. The V gene's germline CDR1 is SEHNR and CDR2 FQNEAQ (reference sequence). This CDR3 comprises 14 residues. The CDR3 DNA reads TGTGCCAGCGGAGGGGTTATGAGCTCCTACGAGCAGTACTTC. Its protein is CASGGVMSSYEQYF. Together with reference TRBV7-9 and TRBJ2-7, the CDR3 gives the full variable domain: DTGVSQNPRHKITKRGQNVTFRCDPISEHNRLYWYRQTLGQGPEFLTYFQNEAQLEKSRLLSDRFSAERPKGSFSTLEIQRTEQGDSAMYLCASGGVMSSYEQYFGPGTRLTVT.

The rearrangement links TRBV27 to TRBJ1-5; TRBD1 matches at 7 bases. This CDR3 is built from 14 residues. The ends lost 6 bases at V and 3 bases at J; junction bases unmatched: 5. CDR1 and CDR2 (germline): MNHEY, SMNVEV (reference sequence). The CDR3 nucleotides are TGTGCCAGCAGGACCGGGACAGTCAATCAGCCCCAGCATTTT. Its protein product is CASRTGTVNQPQHF.

The J gene is TRBJ2-2, the V gene TRBV4-1; D is uncertain. The CDR3 is made up of 14 amino acids. Trimming took 3 bases from V and 2 from J, leaving 7 bases between them. Per the germline V gene, CDR1 is MGHRA and CDR2 is YSYEKL. CDR3 bases: TGCGCCAGCAGCCAGCGGCTTAACACCGGGGAGCTGTTTTTT. Residues: CASSQRLNTGELFF.

The chain combines TRBV4-2 with TRBJ2-1; 9 bases line up with TRBD2. V lost 5 bases, J lost 0 bases, and 5 bases stayed unmatched. The CDR3 extends over 16 amino acids. Germline lookup yields CDR1 LGHNA and CDR2 YNFKEQ. The CDR3 here is CASSGSGGRSYNEQFF. The CDR3 nucleotides are TGTGCCAGCAGCGGTAGCGGGGGCCGCTCCTACAATGAGCAGTTCTTC.

The V and J genes are TRBV7-3 and TRBJ2-3, with 12 bases identical to TRBD2. The germline gives CDR1 SGHTA, CDR2 FQGTGA. V gave up 4 bases and J gave up 7 bases; unmatched junction bases: 9. The CDR3 sequence is 16 residues long. CDR3 bases: TGTGCCAGCAGCTCCCGGACTAGCGGGGACGTCAATACGCAGTATTTT. It yields the protein CASSSRTSGDVNTQYF.

The V gene is TRBV7-9, the J gene TRBJ2-2; 11 positions agree with TRBD1. Germline CDR1 SEHNR, CDR2 FQNEAQ (reference sequence). Trimming at V came to 7 bases and at J to 6 bases, leaving 10 bases not matched to a gene. The CDR3 spans 16 residues. CDR3 residues: CASTLGGTGGSGELFF. The CDR3 region has the DNA TGTGCCAGCACCCTAGGTGGGACAGGGGGTTCCGGGGAGCTGTTTTTT.

V usage is TRBV5-5 and J usage is TRBJ1-6; D is perhaps TRBD1 (5 bases). The CDR3 is 17 amino acids. The germline gives CDR1 SGHKS, CDR2 YYEKEE (reference sequence). The V and J ends lost 4 bases and 5 bases respectively, with 19 bases between them. CDR3 nucleotides: TGTGCCAGCAGCGCCCTCCCGGGGCCGGGGGATAATTCACCCCTCCACTTT. It codes for CASSALPGPGDNSPLHF.

V usage is TRBV6-4 and J usage is TRBJ2-1; 7 nucleotides agree with TRBD1. The CDR3 consists of 14 residues. V was clipped by 4 bases and J by 5 bases; unmatched bases: 5. Germline V gene data show CDR1 as MRHNA and CDR2 as SNTAGT. The CDR3 DNA sequence: TGTGCCAGCAGTGTCGAGACAGGGAACAATGAGCAGTTCTTC. Its translation: CASSVETGNNEQFF.

This rearrangement joins TRBV4-2 to TRBJ1-3; TRBD1 agrees at 7 bases. The germline CDR1 and CDR2 sequences are LGHNA and YNFKEQ. CDR3 length: 15 amino acids. The trim removed 0 bases at V and 3 bases at J, leaving 2 bases unmatched. Here the CDR3 DNA reads TGTGCCAGCAGCCAAGAAGGGACAGATGGAAACACCATATATTTT. Translated, it gives CASSQEGTDGNTIYF.

The chain links TRBV30 to TRBJ1-1, with D possibly matching TRBD1 (6 bases). The V gene lost 5 bases and the J gene lost 6 bases, with 22 bases spanning the gap. Germline V lookup: CDR1 GTSNPN, CDR2 SVGIG (reference sequence). This CDR3 spans 15 amino acids. This chain's CDR3 is CAWAIRDKMVPEAFF. As DNA, the CDR3 is TGTGCCTGGGCAATTCGGGACAAAATGGTTCCTGAAGCTTTCTTT.

V usage is TRBV7-2 and J usage is TRBJ1-2; 7 bases agree with TRBD1. Germline V lookup: CDR1 SGHTA, CDR2 FQGNSA. After removal of 1 base from V and 3 bases from J, the junction contained 8 bases not matched to a gene. The CDR3 spans 16 residues. CDR3 DNA: TGTGCCAGCAGCTTAGGGATACAGGGGTCTCACTATGGCTACACCTTC. Translation gives CASSLGIQGSHYGYTF.

The chain combines TRBV28 with TRBJ1-6; 8 bases align to TRBD1. The CDR3 is made up of 13 amino acids. With V trimmed by 10 bases and J by 9 bases, 8 bases remained unmatched. Germline V gene data show CDR1 as MDHEN and CDR2 as SYDVKM. CDR3 protein: CATIGQGGSPLHF. Here the CDR3 DNA reads TGTGCCACCATCGGACAGGGAGGTTCACCCCTCCACTTT.

This clone was recorded once. The J gene is TRBJ2-2, the V gene TRBV9; 7 nucleotides agree with TRBD1. The CDR3 covers 16 residues. Germline loops: CDR1 SGDLS, CDR2 YYNGEE. Unmatched junction bases numbered 12, after V lost 6 bases and J lost 4 bases. CDR3 protein: CASTPNPGGSTGELFF. CDR3 nucleotide sequence: TGTGCCAGCACCCCGAATCCAGGGGGATCCACCGGGGAGCTGTTTTTT.

The V gene is TRBV21-1, the J gene TRBJ1-4; whether TRBD1, the table's D call, matches the DNA was not checked. TRBV21-1 is classified as a pseudogene. The CDR3 is 16 residues long. DNA for the CDR3: TGTGCCAGCAGCAAAGGGACAGGTGCTCTAAATGAAAAACTGTTTTTT. Protein product: CASSKGTGALNEKLFF.